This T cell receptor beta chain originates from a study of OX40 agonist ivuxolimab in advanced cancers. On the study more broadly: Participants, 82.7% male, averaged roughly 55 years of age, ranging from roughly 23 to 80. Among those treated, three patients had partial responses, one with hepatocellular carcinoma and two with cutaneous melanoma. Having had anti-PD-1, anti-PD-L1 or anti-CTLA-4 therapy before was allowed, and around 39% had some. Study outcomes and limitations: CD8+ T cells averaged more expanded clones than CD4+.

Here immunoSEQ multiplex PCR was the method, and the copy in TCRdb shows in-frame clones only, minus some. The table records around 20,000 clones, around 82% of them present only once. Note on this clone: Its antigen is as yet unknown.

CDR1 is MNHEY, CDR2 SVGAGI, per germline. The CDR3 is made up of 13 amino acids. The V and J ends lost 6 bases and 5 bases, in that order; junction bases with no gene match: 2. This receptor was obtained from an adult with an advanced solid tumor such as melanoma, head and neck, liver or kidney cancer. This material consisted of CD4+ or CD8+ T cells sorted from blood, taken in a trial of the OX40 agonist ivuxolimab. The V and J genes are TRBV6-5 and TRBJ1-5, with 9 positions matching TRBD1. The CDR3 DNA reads TGTGCCAGCAGGACAGGGGGGGATCAGCCCCAGCATTTT. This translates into CASRTGGDQPQHF.